This T cell receptor (beta chain) was identified in a study of T cell repertoires in cytomegalovirus infection. Per germline, CDR1 MGHRA and CDR2 YSYEKL. Trimming removed 4 bases from V and 4 bases from J; junction bases left unmatched: 11. The CDR3 is 16 residues long. TCRdb redid the calling of the reads with MiXCR, one entry per CDR3 protein. The data show 250,000 or so distinct CDR3 sequences, about a sixth seen once. The receptor was isolated from a human donor in good health (CMV status not recorded). Some clones in this sample may be carry-over from other donors' samples. Specimen: CD8+ T cells from PBMCs. The chain combines TRBV4-1 with TRBJ1-2; 8 bases match TRBD1. CDR3 in amino acids: CASSLLWTGSGYGYTF. The CDR3 DNA reads as TGCGCCAGCAGCCTACTTTGGACAGGGTCAGGCTATGGCTACACCTTC.